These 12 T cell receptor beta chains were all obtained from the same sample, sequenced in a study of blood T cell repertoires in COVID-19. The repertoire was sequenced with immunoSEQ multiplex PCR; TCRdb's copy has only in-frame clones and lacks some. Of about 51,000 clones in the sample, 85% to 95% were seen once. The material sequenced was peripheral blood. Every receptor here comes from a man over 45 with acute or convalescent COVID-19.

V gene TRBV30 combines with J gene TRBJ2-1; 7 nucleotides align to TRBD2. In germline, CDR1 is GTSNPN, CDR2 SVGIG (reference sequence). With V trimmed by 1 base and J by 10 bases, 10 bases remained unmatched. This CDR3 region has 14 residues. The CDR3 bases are TGTGCCTGGAGTGGTCGAATAAGCGGGGACGAGCAGTTCTTC. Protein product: CAWSGRISGDEQFF.

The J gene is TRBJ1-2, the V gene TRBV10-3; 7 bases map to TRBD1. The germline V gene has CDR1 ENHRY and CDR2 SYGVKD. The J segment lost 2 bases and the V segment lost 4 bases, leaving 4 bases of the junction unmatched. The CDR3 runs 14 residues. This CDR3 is CAISAQGTNYGYTF. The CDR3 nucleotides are TGTGCCATCAGTGCACAGGGGACAAACTATGGCTACACCTTC.

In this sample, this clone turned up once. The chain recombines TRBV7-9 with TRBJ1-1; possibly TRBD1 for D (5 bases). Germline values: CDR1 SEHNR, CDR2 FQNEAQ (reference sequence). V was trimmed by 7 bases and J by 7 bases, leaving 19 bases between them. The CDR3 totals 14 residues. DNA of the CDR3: TGTGCCAGCACAGGGACTAGGGGCGAAGGTGAAGCTTTCTTT. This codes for CASTGTRGEGEAFF.

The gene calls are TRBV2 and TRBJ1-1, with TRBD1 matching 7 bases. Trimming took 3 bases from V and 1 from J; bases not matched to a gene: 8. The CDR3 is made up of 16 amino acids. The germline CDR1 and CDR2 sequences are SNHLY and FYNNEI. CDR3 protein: CASSDGPRTGNTEAFF. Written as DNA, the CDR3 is TGTGCCAGCAGTGACGGTCCGAGGACAGGGAACACTGAAGCTTTCTTT.

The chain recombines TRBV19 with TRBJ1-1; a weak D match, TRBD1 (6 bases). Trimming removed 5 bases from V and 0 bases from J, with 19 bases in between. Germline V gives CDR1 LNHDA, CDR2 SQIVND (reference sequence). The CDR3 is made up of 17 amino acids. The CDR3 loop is CASSSLGAPNMNTEAFF. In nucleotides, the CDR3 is TGTGCCAGTAGTTCATTGGGGGCCCCAAACATGAACACTGAAGCTTTCTTT. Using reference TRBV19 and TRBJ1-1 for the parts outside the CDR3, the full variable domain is DGGITQSPKYLFRKEGQNVTLSCEQNLNHDAMYWYRQDPGQGLRLIYYSQIVNDFQKGDIAEGYSVSREKKESFPLTVTSAQKNPTAFYLCASSSLGAPNMNTEAFFGQGTRLTVV.

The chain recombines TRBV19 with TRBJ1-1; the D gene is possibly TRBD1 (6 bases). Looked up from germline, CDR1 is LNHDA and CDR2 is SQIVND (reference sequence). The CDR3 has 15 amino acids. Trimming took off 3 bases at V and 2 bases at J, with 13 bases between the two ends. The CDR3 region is CASSINPGANTEAFF. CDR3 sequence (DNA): TGTGCCAGTAGTATCAATCCAGGGGCAAACACTGAAGCTTTCTTT.

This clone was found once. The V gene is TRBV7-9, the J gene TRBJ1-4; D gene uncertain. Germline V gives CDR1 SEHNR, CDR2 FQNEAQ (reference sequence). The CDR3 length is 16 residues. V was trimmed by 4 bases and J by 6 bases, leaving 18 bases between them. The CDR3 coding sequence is TGTGCCAGCAGCTATCCAGAGGGCAGGTCGTATGAAAAACTGTTTTTT. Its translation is CASSYPEGRSYEKLFF.

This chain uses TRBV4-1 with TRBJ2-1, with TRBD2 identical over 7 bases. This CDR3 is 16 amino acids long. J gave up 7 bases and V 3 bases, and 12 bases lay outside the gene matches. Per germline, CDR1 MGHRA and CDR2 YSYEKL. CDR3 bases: TGCGCCAGCAGCCAGGTGGATATGGGACTAACGAATGAGCAGTTCTTC. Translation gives CASSQVDMGLTNEQFF.

CDR3 coding DNA: TGTGCCAGCTCTCCTTTGACTGAGTGGCAGCCCCAGCATTTT. Translated, it gives CASSPLTEWQPQHF. The chain joins TRBV2 to TRBJ1-5, with D hard to call. The CDR3 is 14 residues long. Germline-derived CDR1 and CDR2 are SNHLY and FYNNEI. Trimming removed 8 bases from V and 7 bases from J, with 18 bases in between.

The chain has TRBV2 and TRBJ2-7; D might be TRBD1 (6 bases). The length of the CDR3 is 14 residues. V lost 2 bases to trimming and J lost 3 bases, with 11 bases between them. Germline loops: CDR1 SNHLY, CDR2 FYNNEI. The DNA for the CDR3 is TGTGCCAGCAGTGAACACAGGGTAAACTACGAGCAGTACTTC. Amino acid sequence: CASSEHRVNYEQYF.

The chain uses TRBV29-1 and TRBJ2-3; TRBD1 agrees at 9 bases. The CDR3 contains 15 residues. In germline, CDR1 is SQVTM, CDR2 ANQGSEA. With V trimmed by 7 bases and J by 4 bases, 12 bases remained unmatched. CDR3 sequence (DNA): TGCAGCGCGCCCTCCGGGACAGGGAGCCCAGATACGCAGTATTTT. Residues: CSAPSGTGSPDTQYF.

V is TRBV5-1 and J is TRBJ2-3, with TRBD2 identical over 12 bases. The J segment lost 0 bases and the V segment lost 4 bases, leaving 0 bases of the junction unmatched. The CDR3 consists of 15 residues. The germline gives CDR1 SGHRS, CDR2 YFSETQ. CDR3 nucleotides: TGCGCCAGCAGCGGACTAGCGGGGAGCACAGATACGCAGTATTTT. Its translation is CASSGLAGSTDTQYF. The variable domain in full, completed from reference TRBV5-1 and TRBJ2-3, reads KAGVTQTPRYLIKTRGQQVTLSCSPISGHRSVSWYQQTPGQGLQFLFEYFSETQRNKGNFPGRFSGRQFSNSRSEMNVSTLELGDSALYLCASSGLAGSTDTQYFGPGTRLTVL.